Listed here are 20 T cell receptor beta chains from one sample, sequenced in a study of metastatic and nonmetastatic thyroid tumors. TCRdb called clones again from the PCR reads with MiXCR. This repertoire shows under 8,500 clones, 23% found once; its top ten account for 20% to 30%. Among the patients, none had received any treatment before thyroid surgery. Sample: tumor tissue. Receptors were obtained from a female donor with papillary thyroid cancer or a benign thyroid nodule (not recorded which). Some clones in this sample may be carry-over from other donors' samples.

This clone was seen a few times. This chain joins TRBV27 and TRBJ1-2; D is unclear. V dropped 8 bases and J dropped 8 bases, with 21 bases sitting between them. Germline CDR1 and CDR2: MNHEY and SMNVEV (reference sequence). The CDR3 extends over 14 amino acids. DNA for the CDR3: TGTGCCAGCGCCCGGACGGATCCCAAGAGGGGCTACACCTTC. Encoded protein: CASARTDPKRGYTF.

By sample share, this clone is large. This chain uses TRBV10-2 with TRBJ2-2; D is unclear. V lost 6 bases and J 7 bases, leaving 9 bases between the germline ends. The CDR3 has 12 amino acids. Per germline, CDR1 WSHSY and CDR2 SAAADI. The CDR3 loop is CASRLGIGELFF. DNA for the CDR3: TGCGCCAGCAGGCTTGGCATCGGGGAGCTGTTTTTT.

DNA for the CDR3: TGTGCCAGCAGTTTATACCCCCCGACAGGGAAGCACTCCTCTGGGGCCAACGTCCTGACTTTC. It translates to CASSLYPPTGKHSSGANVLTF. The V gene is TRBV27, the J gene TRBJ2-6; TRBD1 aligns across 7 bases. The CDR3 sequence is 21 residues long. The V gene's germline CDR1 is MNHEY and CDR2 SMNVEV (reference sequence). After removal of 1 base from V and 0 bases from J, the junction contained 15 bases not matched to a gene.

Comments on this clone: An end of the junction does not agree with germline; a read error may underlie this. Other DNA sequences from this sample encode an identical CDR3 as well. The CDR3 spells CSASGLAGLGEQFF. As DNA, the CDR3 is TGCAGTGCCTCGGGACTAGCGGGGTTGGGTGAGCAATTCTTC. The chain has TRBV20-1 and TRBJ2-1; 13 bases agree with TRBD2. Per the germline V gene, CDR1 is DFQATT and CDR2 is SNEGSKA (reference sequence). The CDR3 is made up of 14 amino acids.

This clone appeared many times. V gene TRBV9 combines with J gene TRBJ2-1; D is tentatively TRBD1 or TRBD2 (6 bases each). The V gene's germline CDR1 is SGDLS and CDR2 YYNGEE. The CDR3 length is 16 residues. Trimming shortened V by 0 bases and J by 4 bases, and 14 bases separated the two germline ends. The CDR3 bases are TGTGCCAGCAGCGTAGAATGGGGGGCCCTATACAATGAGCAGTTCTTC. It encodes CASSVEWGALYNEQFF.

The V gene is TRBV7-9, the J gene TRBJ1-6; 9 bases map to TRBD1. The CDR3 has 15 amino acids. Germline V CDR1 and CDR2: SEHNR, FQNEAQ (reference sequence). J lost 6 bases, V lost 11 bases, and 11 bases had no gene match. The CDR3 DNA sequence: TGTGCCGACAGCTTAGGACAGGGGTTTAATTCACCCCTCCACTTT. It yields the protein CADSLGQGFNSPLHF.

The rearrangement joins TRBV4-1 to TRBJ1-5, with D uncertain. There are 13 residues in the CDR3. V gave up 0 bases and J gave up 4 bases, with 4 bases separating them. Germline V gene data show CDR1 as MGHRA and CDR2 as YSYEKL. The CDR3 nucleotides are TGCGCCAGCAGCCAAGACATGAATCAGCCCCAGCATTTT. Protein sequence: CASSQDMNQPQHF.

In this sample, this clone turned up a few times. This rearrangement joins TRBV6-1 to TRBJ1-2; TRBD1 might be the D (6 bases). Between the trimmed V and J ends, which lost 6 bases and 8 bases, there was a span of 16 bases. There are 13 residues in the CDR3. From germline, CDR1 is MNHNS and CDR2 SASEGT. In DNA form, the CDR3 reads TGTGCCAGCAGCGATGGGCAGGGGAAGGGCTACACCTTC. Protein product: CASSDGQGKGYTF.

V and J are TRBV27 and TRBJ2-5, with a tentative D call TRBD1 (5 bases). The CDR3 length is 15 residues. CDR1 is MNHEY, CDR2 SMNVEV, per germline (reference sequence). The V gene lost 2 bases and the J gene lost 1 base, with 11 bases spanning the gap. CDR3 in amino acids: CASSLRAGSQETQYF. The CDR3 DNA reads as TGTGCCAGCAGTTTAAGGGCAGGGTCCCAAGAGACCCAGTACTTC.

V and J are TRBV11-3 and TRBJ2-7; D possibly corresponds to TRBD2 (5 bases). Trimming left V 5 bases short and J 3 bases short, with 11 bases between. Germline V gene sequence: CDR1 SGHNT, CDR2 YENEEA. This CDR3 has 13 residues. CDR3 in amino acids: CASSGEGFYEQYF. The CDR3 nucleotides read TGTGCCAGCAGCGGAGAGGGTTTCTACGAGCAGTACTTC.

This clone came up a few times. V usage is TRBV27 and J usage is TRBJ1-1; D is possibly TRBD1 (5 bases). This CDR3 spans 15 amino acids. The ends were cut back, 2 bases at V and 4 bases at J, with 14 bases in the middle. CDR1 MNHEY and CDR2 SMNVEV come from the germline V gene (reference sequence). The CDR3 DNA follows: TGTGCCAGCAGTTTACCCCCGGGGGGGGGCACTGAAGCTTTCTTT. It specifies CASSLPPGGGTEAFF.

This chain links TRBV11-2 with TRBJ1-2; D ambiguous. CDR3 length: 16 amino acids. CDR1 and CDR2 (germline): SGHAT, FQNNGV. V shed 0 bases and J shed 4 bases, with 15 bases lying between them. The CDR3 nucleotides read TGTGCCAGCAGCTTAGAGGCAGCCTCCCAACTCTATGGCTACACCTTC. This codes for CASSLEAASQLYGYTF.

This clone was seen only a few times. Other nucleotide sequences in the sample specify the same CDR3. The DNA for the CDR3 is TGTGCCAGCAGTTACAAAGGTACTGACTATGGCTACACCTTC. This gives the protein CASSYKGTDYGYTF. This rearrangement joins TRBV6-5 to TRBJ1-2, with D unclear. The CDR3 has 14 residues. V was clipped by 2 bases and J by 3 bases, with 10 bases between them. Germline V CDR1 and CDR2: MNHEY, SVGAGI.

This clone was seen a few times. The chain couples TRBV6-1 to TRBJ1-2; TRBD1 is a possible D gene (5 bases). The CDR3 is made up of 16 amino acids. V was cut by 8 bases and J by 1 base, with 20 bases left in between. The germline V gene has CDR1 MNHNS and CDR2 SASEGT. CDR3 region: CASSPGQLGDNYGYTF. In DNA form, the CDR3 reads TGTGCCAGCTCCCCTGGACAACTAGGGGATAACTATGGCTACACCTTC.

The V call is TRBV6-2 or TRBV6-3, the J call TRBJ1-1; TRBD1 is a possible D gene (6 bases). The CDR3 length is 12 residues. V was pared by 2 bases and J by 9 bases, with 10 bases between. Germline lookup yields CDR1 MNHEY and CDR2 SVGEGT. DNA of the CDR3: TGTGCCAGCAGTTACGATCAGGGGAAAGCTTTCTTT. This sequence encodes CASSYDQGKAFF.

J is TRBJ2-1 and V is TRBV5-1, with 8 bases lining up with TRBD2. This CDR3 comprises 14 residues. V dropped 3 bases and J dropped 10; count of bases not matched to a gene: 9. The germline gives CDR1 SGHRS, CDR2 YFSETQ. CDR3: CASSSSGGYDEQFF. The CDR3 DNA sequence: TGCGCCAGCAGCTCCAGCGGGGGTTACGACGAGCAGTTCTTC.

V and J are TRBV28 and TRBJ1-2; D uncertain. Germline CDR1 MDHEN, CDR2 SYDVKM. V was cut by 6 bases and J by 7 bases, with 24 bases left in between. The CDR3 is made up of 16 amino acids. CDR3 region: CASSPSGAEIYSGYTF. The CDR3, as DNA: TGTGCCAGCAGCCCGTCGGGCGCAGAGATATACTCTGGCTACACCTTC.

This chain connects TRBV6-1 to TRBJ2-1; 7 bases agree with TRBD1. CDR1 and CDR2 from the germline V gene are MNHNS and SASEGT. Trimming at V came to 3 bases and at J to 4 bases, leaving 9 bases not matched to a gene. The CDR3 is 16 amino acids. The CDR3 DNA is TGTGCCAGCAGTGAGGCAATCAGGGGGTATTACAATGAGCAGTTCTTC. Protein product: CASSEAIRGYYNEQFF.

This clone is labeled as hyperexpanded. CDR3 nucleotide sequence: TGCGCCAGCAGCTTGGACAGGGAAAACTATGGCTACACCTTC. The encoded protein is CASSLDRENYGYTF. V is TRBV5-1 and J is TRBJ1-2; D might be TRBD1 (6 bases). This CDR3 is 14 amino acids long. Germline assignment: CDR1 SGHRS and CDR2 YFSETQ. The V end was cut by 0 bases, the J end by 2 bases, with 8 bases between.

This clone occurred many times. The chain recombines TRBV7-2 with TRBJ2-7; 11 nucleotides align to TRBD2. The CDR3 spans 17 residues. Germline CDR1 and CDR2: SGHTA and FQGNSA. Trimming removed 5 bases from V and 2 bases from J; junction bases left unmatched: 11. This chain's CDR3 is CASSTWDFSGGAYEQYF. CDR3 bases: TGTGCCAGCAGCACTTGGGACTTTAGCGGGGGGGCCTACGAGCAGTACTTC.